Sequencing of this TCR beta chain was carried out in a study of beta chain features in type 1 diabetes. Study-wide context: Sorted cell examination encompassed about 110 million cells across all samples. General study findings and limits: All four CD4+ subsets of Type 1 diabetes patients contained TCRB CDR3s that were moderately but significantly shorter. Compared with healthy donors, patients appeared to share more similar naive, central memory and regulatory TCRB repertoires.

Markers CD45RO/CCR7/CD25/CD127/CD95/CD27 served to sort CD4+ naive, central memory, regulatory and stem cell-like memory cells. Over 95% purity was reached by all sorted populations. Germline loops: CDR1 MNHEY, CDR2 SVGAGI. This CDR3 comprises 14 residues. V gave up 2 bases and J gave up 9 bases, with 11 bases separating them. Details on this clone: What it binds is unknown.

Reverse transcribing all isolated RNA meant expressed TCRB transcripts were sequenced. Here immunoSEQ multiplex PCR was the method, and the copy in TCRdb shows in-frame clones only, minus some. Altogether almost 350,000 clones are present, roughly 9% being singletons, with the ten largest covering 0.9% to 1.1%. Sequencing used central memory CD4+ T cells from blood. The TCR sequence derives from a man aged 30-40 years with type 1 diabetes. This chain links TRBV6-5 with TRBJ1-6; D is ambiguous. The CDR3: CASSYEQHSSPLHF. CDR3 bases: TGTGCCAGCAGTTACGAGCAGCATAGTTCACCCCTCCACTTT.